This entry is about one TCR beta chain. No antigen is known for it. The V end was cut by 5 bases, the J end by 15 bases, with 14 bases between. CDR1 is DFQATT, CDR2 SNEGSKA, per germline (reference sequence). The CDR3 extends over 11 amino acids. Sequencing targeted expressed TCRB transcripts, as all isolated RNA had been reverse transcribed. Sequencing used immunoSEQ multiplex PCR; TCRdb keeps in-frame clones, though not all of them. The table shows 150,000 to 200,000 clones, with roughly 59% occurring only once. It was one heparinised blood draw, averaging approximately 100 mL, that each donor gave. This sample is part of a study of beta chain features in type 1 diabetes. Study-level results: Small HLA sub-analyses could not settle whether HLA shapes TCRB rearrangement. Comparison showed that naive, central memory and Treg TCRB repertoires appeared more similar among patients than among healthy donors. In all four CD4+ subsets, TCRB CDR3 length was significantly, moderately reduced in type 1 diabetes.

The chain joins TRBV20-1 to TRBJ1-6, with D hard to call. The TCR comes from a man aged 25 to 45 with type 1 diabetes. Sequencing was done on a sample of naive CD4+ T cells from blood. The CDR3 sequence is CSAPTFGDLHF. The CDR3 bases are TGCAGTGCTCCCACCTTTGGTGACCTCCACTTT.